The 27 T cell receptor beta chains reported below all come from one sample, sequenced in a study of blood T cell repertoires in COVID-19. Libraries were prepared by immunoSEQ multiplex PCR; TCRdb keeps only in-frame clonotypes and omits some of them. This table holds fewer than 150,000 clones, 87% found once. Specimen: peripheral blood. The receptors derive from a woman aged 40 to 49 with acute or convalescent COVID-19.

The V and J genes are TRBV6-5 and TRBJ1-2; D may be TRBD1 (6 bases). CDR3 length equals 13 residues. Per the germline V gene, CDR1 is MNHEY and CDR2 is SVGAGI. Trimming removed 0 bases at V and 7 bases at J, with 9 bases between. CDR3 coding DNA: TGTGCCAGCAGTTACTCGGGGGCGGGTGGCTACACCTTC. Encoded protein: CASSYSGAGGYTF.

The CDR3 nucleotides are TGTGCCAGCAGCCGACTAGCGGGAGGTTACGAGCAGTACTTC. Encoded protein: CASSRLAGGYEQYF. The chain is built from TRBV14 and TRBJ2-7, with TRBD2 matching 13 bases. The germline gives CDR1 SGHDN, CDR2 FVKESK. There are 14 residues in the CDR3. After removal of 4 bases from V and 4 bases from J, the junction contained 1 base not matched to a gene.

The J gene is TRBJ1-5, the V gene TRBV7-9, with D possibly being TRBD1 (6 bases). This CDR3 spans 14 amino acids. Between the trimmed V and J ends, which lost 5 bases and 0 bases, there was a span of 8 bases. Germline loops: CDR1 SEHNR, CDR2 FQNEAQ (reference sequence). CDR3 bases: TGTGCCAGCAGCGAGGGGGATAGCAATCAGCCCCAGCATTTT. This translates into CASSEGDSNQPQHF.

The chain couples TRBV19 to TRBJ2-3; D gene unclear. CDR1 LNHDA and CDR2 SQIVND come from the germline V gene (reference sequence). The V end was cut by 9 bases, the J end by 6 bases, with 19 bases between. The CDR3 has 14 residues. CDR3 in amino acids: CASTTTSAVDTQYF. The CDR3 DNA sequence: TGTGCCAGCACTACCACCTCGGCTGTGGATACGCAGTATTTT.

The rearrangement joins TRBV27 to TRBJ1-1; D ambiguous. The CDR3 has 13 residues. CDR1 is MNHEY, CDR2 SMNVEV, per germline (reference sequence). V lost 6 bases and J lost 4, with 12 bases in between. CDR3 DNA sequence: TGTGCCAGCAGATCGAGGCGGGGCACTGAAGCTTTCTTT. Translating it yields CASRSRRGTEAFF.

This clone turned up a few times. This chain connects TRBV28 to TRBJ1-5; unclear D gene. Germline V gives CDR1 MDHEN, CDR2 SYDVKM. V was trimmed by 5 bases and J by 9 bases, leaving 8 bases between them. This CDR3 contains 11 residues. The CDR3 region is CASSLDWPQHF. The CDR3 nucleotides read TGTGCCAGCAGTCTGGACTGGCCCCAGCATTTT.

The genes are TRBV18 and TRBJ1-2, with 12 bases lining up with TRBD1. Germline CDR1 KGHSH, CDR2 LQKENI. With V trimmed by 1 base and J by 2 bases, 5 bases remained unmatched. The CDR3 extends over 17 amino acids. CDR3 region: CASSPLRDRGQNYGYTF. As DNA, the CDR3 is TGTGCCAGCTCACCACTCCGGGACAGGGGGCAGAACTATGGCTACACCTTC.

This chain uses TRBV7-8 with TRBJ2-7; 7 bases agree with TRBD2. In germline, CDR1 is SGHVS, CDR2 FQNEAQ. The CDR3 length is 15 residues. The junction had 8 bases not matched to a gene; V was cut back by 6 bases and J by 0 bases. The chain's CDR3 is CASRQTSSSSYEQYF. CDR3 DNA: TGTGCCAGCAGGCAGACTAGCTCAAGCTCCTACGAGCAGTACTTC.

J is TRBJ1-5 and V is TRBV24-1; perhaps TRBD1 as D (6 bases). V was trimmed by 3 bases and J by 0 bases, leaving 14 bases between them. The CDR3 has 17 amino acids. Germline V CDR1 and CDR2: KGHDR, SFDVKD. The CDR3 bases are TGTGCCACCAGTGATCCCGGGACACCGGTTAGCAATCAGCCCCAGCATTTT. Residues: CATSDPGTPVSNQPQHF.

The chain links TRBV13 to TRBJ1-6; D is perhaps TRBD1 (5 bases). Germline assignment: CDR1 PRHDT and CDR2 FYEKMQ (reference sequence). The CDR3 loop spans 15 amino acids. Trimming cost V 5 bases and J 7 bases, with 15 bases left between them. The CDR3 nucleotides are TGTGCCAGCAGCCCCCAGGGCATCCGAAATTCACCCCTCCACTTT. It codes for CASSPQGIRNSPLHF.

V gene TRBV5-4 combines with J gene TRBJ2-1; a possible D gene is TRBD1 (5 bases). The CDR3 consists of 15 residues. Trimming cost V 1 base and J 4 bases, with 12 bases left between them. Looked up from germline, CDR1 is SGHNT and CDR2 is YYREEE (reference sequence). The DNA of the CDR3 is TGTGCCAGCAGCTTGTATTCAGGGCTTTACAATGAGCAGTTCTTC. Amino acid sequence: CASSLYSGLYNEQFF.

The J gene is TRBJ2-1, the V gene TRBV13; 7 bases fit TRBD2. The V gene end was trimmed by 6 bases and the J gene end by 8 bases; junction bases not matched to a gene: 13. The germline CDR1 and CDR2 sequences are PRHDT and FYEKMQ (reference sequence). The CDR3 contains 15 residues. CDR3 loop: CASSWRESRWDEQFF. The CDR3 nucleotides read TGTGCCAGCAGTTGGCGGGAGTCCCGTTGGGATGAGCAGTTCTTC.

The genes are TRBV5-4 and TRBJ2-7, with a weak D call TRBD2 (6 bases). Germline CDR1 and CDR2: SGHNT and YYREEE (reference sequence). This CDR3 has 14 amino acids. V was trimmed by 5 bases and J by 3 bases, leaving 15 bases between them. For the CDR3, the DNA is TGTGCCAGCAGTGACCCCGGGGGAGACTACGAGCAGTACTTC. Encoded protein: CASSDPGGDYEQYF.

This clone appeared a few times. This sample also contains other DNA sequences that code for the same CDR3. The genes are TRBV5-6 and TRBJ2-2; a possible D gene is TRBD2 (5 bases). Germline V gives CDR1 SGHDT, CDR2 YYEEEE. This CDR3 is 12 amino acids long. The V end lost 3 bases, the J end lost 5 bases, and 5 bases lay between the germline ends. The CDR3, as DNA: TGTGCCAGCAGCTCGGGAACCGGGGAGCTGTTTTTT. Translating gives CASSSGTGELFF. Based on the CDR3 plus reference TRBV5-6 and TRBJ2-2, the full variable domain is DAGVTQSPTHLIKTRGQQVTLRCSPKSGHDTVSWYQQALGQGPQFIFQYYEEEERQRGNFPDRFSGHQFPNYSSELNVNALLLGDSALYLCASSSGTGELFFGEGSRLTVL.

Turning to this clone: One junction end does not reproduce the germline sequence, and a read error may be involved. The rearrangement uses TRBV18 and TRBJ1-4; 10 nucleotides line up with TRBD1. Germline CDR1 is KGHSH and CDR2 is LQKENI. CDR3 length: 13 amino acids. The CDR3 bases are TGTGCCAGCTCAAGAGACGACAGGGGGCTCGCAACGTTT. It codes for CASSRDDRGLATF.

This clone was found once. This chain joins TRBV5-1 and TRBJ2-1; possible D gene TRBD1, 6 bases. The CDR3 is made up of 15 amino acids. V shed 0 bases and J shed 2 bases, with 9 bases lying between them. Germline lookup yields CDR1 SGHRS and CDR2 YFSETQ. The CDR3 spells CASSLDRATYNEQFF. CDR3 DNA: TGCGCCAGCAGCTTGGACAGGGCCACCTACAATGAGCAGTTCTTC.

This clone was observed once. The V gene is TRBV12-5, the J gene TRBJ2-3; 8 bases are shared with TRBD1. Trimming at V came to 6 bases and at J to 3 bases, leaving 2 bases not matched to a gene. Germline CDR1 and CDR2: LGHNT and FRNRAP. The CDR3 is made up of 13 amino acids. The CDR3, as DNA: TGTGCTAGTGGGACAGGGGATACAGATACGCAGTATTTT. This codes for CASGTGDTDTQYF.

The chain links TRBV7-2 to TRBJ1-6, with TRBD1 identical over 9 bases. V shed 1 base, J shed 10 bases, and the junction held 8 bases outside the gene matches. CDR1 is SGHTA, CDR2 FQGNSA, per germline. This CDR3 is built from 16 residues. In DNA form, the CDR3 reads TGTGCCAGCAGCTTAGATCGGGGACAGGGACGATCACCCCTCCACTTT. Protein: CASSLDRGQGRSPLHF.

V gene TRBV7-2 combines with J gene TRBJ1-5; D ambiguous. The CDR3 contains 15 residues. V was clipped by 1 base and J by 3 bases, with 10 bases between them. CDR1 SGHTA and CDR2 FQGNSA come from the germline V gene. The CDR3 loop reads CASSLVSQVNQPQHF. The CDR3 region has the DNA TGTGCCAGCAGCTTAGTTAGCCAAGTCAATCAGCCCCAGCATTTT.

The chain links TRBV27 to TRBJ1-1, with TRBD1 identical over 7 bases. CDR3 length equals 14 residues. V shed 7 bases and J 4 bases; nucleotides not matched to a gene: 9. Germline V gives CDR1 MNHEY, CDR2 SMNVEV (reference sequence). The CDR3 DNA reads TGTGCCAGCACCCAGGGGGGCGGGATCACTGAAGCTTTCTTT. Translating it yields CASTQGGGITEAFF.

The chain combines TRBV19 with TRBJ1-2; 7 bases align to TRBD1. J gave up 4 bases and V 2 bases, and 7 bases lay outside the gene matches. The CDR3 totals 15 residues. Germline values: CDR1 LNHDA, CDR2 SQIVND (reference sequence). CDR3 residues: CASSITGQNLYGYTF. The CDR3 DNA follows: TGTGCCAGTAGTATAACGGGACAGAACCTCTATGGCTACACCTTC.

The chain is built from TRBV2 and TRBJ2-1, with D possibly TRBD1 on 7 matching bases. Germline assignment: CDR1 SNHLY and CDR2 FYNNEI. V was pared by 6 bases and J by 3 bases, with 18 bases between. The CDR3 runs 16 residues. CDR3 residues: CASSDGAGGNYNEQFF. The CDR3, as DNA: TGTGCCAGCAGCGACGGGGCAGGGGGGAACTACAATGAGCAGTTCTTC. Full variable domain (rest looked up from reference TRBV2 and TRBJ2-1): EPEVTQTPSHQVTQMGQEVILRCVPISNHLYFYWYRQILGQKVEFLVSFYNNEISEKSEIFDDQFSVERPDGSNFTLKIRSTKLEDSAMYFCASSDGAGGNYNEQFFGPGTRLTVL.

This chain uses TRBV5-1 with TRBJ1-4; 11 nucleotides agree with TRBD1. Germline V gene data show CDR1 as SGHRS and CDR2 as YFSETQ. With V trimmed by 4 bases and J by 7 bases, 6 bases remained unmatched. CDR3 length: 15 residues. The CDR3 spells CASSPGTGGGEKLFF. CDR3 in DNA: TGCGCCAGCAGCCCAGGGACAGGGGGGGGTGAAAAACTGTTTTTT.

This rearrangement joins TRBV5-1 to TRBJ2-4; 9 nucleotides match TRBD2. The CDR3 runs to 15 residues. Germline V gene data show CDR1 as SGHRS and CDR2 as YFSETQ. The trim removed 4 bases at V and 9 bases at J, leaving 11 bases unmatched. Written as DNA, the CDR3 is TGCGCCAGCAGCGGGACCGGGACTAGCCCAAGCATTCAGTACTTC. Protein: CASSGTGTSPSIQYF.

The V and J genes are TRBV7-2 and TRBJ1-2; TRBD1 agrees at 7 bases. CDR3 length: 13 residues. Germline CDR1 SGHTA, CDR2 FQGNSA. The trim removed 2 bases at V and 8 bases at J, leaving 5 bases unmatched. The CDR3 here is CASSLTGEWGYTF. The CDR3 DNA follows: TGTGCCAGCAGCTTAACAGGGGAATGGGGCTACACCTTC.

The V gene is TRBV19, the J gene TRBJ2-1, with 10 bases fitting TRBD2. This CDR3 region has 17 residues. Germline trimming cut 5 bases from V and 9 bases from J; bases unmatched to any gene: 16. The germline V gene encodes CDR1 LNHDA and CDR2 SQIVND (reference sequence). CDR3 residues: CASSLLAGAPRGGEQFF. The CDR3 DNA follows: TGTGCCAGTAGTCTGCTAGCGGGAGCCCCAAGAGGGGGTGAGCAGTTCTTC.

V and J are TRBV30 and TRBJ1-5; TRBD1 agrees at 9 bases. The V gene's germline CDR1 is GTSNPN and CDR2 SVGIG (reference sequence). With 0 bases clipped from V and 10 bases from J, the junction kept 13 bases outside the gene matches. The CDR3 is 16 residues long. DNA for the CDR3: TGTGCCTGGAGTGTGTCGGTGGGGACAGGGTGGGAACCCCAGCATTTT. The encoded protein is CAWSVSVGTGWEPQHF.